This T cell receptor beta chain was documented in a study of blood T cell repertoires in COVID-19. Study in general: Sample material is recorded as cDNA or gDNA derived from T cells, B-cell-depleted T cells, or PBMCs.

Only in-frame clones appear in the TCRdb table, and some are missing; sequencing was by immunoSEQ multiplex PCR. Of under 85,000 clones listed, about 85% are singletons. This clone has just one count. The specimen sequenced was peripheral blood. The clonotype originates from a man at least 80 years old with acute or convalescent COVID-19.

The chain's CDR3 is CASSPLNPTESKLFF. Here the CDR3 DNA reads TGTGCCAGCAGCCCACTAAACCCGACAGAAAGTAAGCTGTTTTTT. The chain has TRBV27 and TRBJ2-2; D is perhaps TRBD1 (5 bases). Germline values: CDR1 MNHEY, CDR2 SMNVEV (reference sequence). Trimming took off 6 bases at V and 12 bases at J, with 23 bases between the two ends. The CDR3 loop spans 15 amino acids.